This TCR beta chain emerged from a study of vaccination and CD4 T cells after COVID-19. Looking at the study overall: Nasal swab PCR identified SARS-CoV-2 in the convalescent patients, of whom several were mild and one severe.

An Oncomine TCR Beta short-read assay was used to sequence the DNA from cultured CD4+ T cells. TCRdb re-called the PCR reads through MiXCR, storing one row per CDR3 protein. The data contain several thousand distinct CDR3 sequences, more than 20% of them singletons. In regard to this clonotype: The antigen is undetermined.

Noted treatment: 10-day PBMC culture with coronavirus spike peptide pools or control peptides (ViraFEST assay). The material was CD4+ T cells from blood, cultured in vitro, obtained after SARS-CoV-2 vaccination. The receptor's source is a human donor who had recovered from COVID-19.

The CDR3 here is CASSFPGQGVHGYTF. The DNA for the CDR3 is TGTGCCAGCAGCTTCCCCGGACAGGGGGTCCATGGCTACACCTTC. The chain carries TRBV7-9 and TRBJ1-2; 10 bases agree with TRBD1. Losses at the gene ends were 3 bases for V and 6 bases for J; bases not matched to a gene: 7. Per the germline V gene, CDR1 is SEHNR and CDR2 is FQNEAQ (reference sequence). The CDR3 contains 15 residues.